This entry lists 27 T cell receptor beta chains sequenced from one sample in a study of T cells in localized non-small cell lung cancer. Sequenced by immunoSEQ multiplex PCR; TCRdb stores in-frame clones only, minus some. The sample carries about 43,000 clones, 90% to 95% recorded once. The sequences come from PBMCs, collected before any cancer treatment. These TCRs come from a woman aged 40-70 years with stage II lung adenocarcinoma.

This chain connects TRBV9 to TRBJ1-1, with 9 bases matching TRBD1. The CDR3 consists of 16 residues. V shed 0 bases and J 3 bases; nucleotides not matched to a gene: 6. The germline CDR1 and CDR2 sequences are SGDLS and YYNGEE. This CDR3 is CASSVVAGTGYTEAFF. The CDR3 nucleotides are TGTGCCAGCAGCGTAGTTGCAGGGACAGGGTACACTGAAGCTTTCTTT.

The CDR3 loop reads CASRDSGRGDTQYF. CDR3 bases: TGTGCCAGCAGAGACAGCGGGAGGGGAGATACGCAGTATTTT. The chain recombines TRBV6-5 with TRBJ2-3, with 10 bases matching TRBD2. In germline, CDR1 is MNHEY, CDR2 SVGAGI. V trimming: 6 bases; J trimming: 5 bases; junction bases outside the gene matches: 5. The CDR3 length is 14 residues.

This chain links TRBV27 with TRBJ2-1; tentative D call: TRBD1 (5 bases). The CDR3 is made up of 15 amino acids. Germline V CDR1 and CDR2: MNHEY, SMNVEV (reference sequence). V lost 5 bases and J lost 3, with 14 bases in between. In nucleotides, the CDR3 is TGTGCCAGCAGTCTCCGACAGTCAGTCTACAATGAGCAGTTCTTC. This codes for CASSLRQSVYNEQFF.

The CDR3 is CASEGLALGDQETQYF. The CDR3 DNA reads as TGTGCCAGCGAGGGACTAGCGTTAGGGGACCAAGAGACCCAGTACTTC. The rearrangement links TRBV5-6 to TRBJ2-5; TRBD2 agrees at 10 bases. CDR1 is SGHDT, CDR2 YYEEEE, per germline. The CDR3 loop spans 16 amino acids. Unmatched junction bases numbered 9, after V lost 7 bases and J lost 0 bases.

This sequence joins TRBV2 and TRBJ2-7; D is undetermined. Trimming cost V 3 bases and J 7 bases, with 10 bases left between them. In germline, CDR1 is SNHLY, CDR2 FYNNEI. This CDR3 contains 12 residues. The CDR3 region has the DNA TGTGCCAGCAGTGAGAACAGTCCGGAGCAGTACTTC. It translates to CASSENSPEQYF.

J is TRBJ1-2 and V is TRBV5-6; a weak D match, TRBD1 (5 bases). Trimming removed 6 bases from V and 2 bases from J, with 11 bases in between. The CDR3 runs 13 residues. Germline V lookup: CDR1 SGHDT, CDR2 YYEEEE. CDR3 residues: CASNSRGNYGYTF. CDR3 in DNA: TGTGCCAGCAACAGCCGGGGGAACTATGGCTACACCTTC.

This sequence joins TRBV11-2 and TRBJ2-5; D remains unclear. V shed 0 bases and J shed 5 bases, with 16 bases lying between them. The CDR3 has 16 residues. Germline CDR1 is SGHAT and CDR2 is FQNNGV. This CDR3 reads CASSLDLRPPAETQYF. The CDR3 DNA follows: TGTGCCAGCAGCTTAGATCTGAGACCTCCCGCTGAGACCCAGTACTTC.

The chain employs TRBV28 and TRBJ2-7; perhaps TRBD1 as D (6 bases). CDR3 length equals 14 residues. The germline V and J ends were trimmed by 3 bases and 0 bases, with 9 bases remaining between them. CDR1 and CDR2 from the germline V gene are MDHEN and SYDVKM. CDR3 coding DNA: TGTGCCAGCAGTTTCACAGGGATCTCCTACGAGCAGTACTTC. Translating it yields CASSFTGISYEQYF.

This chain uses TRBV10-2 with TRBJ2-3; no definite D call. Trimming cost V 3 bases and J 2 bases, with 9 bases left between them. Germline loops: CDR1 WSHSY, CDR2 SAAADI. The CDR3 covers 14 residues. The CDR3 DNA is TGCGCCAGCAGTGAAACTTCCGACACAGATACGCAGTATTTT. It is translated as CASSETSDTDTQYF.

The chain couples TRBV27 to TRBJ2-1; TRBD2 aligns across 9 bases. CDR1 and CDR2 from the germline V gene are MNHEY and SMNVEV (reference sequence). The CDR3 is 16 amino acids. After removal of 5 bases from V and 3 bases from J, the junction contained 8 bases not matched to a gene. The CDR3: CASSASRAGGYNEQFF. The CDR3 DNA follows: TGTGCCAGCAGTGCCTCCCGAGCGGGGGGCTACAATGAGCAGTTCTTC.

This chain links TRBV18 with TRBJ2-5; D call uncertain. The V gene lost 1 base and the J gene lost 0 bases, with 6 bases spanning the gap. This CDR3 region has 14 residues. Germline V CDR1 and CDR2: KGHSH, LQKENI. DNA for the CDR3: TGTGCCAGCTCACCACTCGGATACCAAGAGACCCAGTACTTC. Translated, it gives CASSPLGYQETQYF.

The V gene is TRBV19, the J gene TRBJ2-2; D is ambiguous. V lost 5 bases, J lost 6 bases, and 13 bases lay in between. From germline, CDR1 is LNHDA and CDR2 SQIVND (reference sequence). The CDR3 has 14 residues. This CDR3 is CASSPQVAAGELFF. The CDR3 coding sequence is TGTGCCAGTAGTCCTCAGGTGGCGGCCGGGGAGCTGTTTTTT.

This chain links TRBV6-1 with TRBJ1-3; D is undetermined. Trimming cost V 0 bases and J 0 bases, with 9 bases left between them. The germline CDR1 and CDR2 sequences are MNHNS and SASEGT. The CDR3 has 16 residues. This CDR3 is CASSEAAAPSGNTIYF. Here the CDR3 DNA reads TGTGCCAGCAGTGAAGCGGCAGCTCCCTCTGGAAACACCATATATTTT.

The chain employs TRBV13 and TRBJ2-7, with D possibly being TRBD1 (5 bases). The CDR3 runs to 14 residues. The V gene lost 0 bases and the J gene lost 3 bases, with 9 bases spanning the gap. Germline V gene lookup returns CDR1 PRHDT and CDR2 FYEKMQ (reference sequence). The CDR3 bases are TGTGCCAGCAGCTTAGGTTCGACAGACTACGAGCAGTACTTC. It encodes CASSLGSTDYEQYF.

The table lists this clone with a count of one. V usage is TRBV6-5 and J usage is TRBJ1-2; D gene uncertain. CDR3 length equals 14 residues. Germline V lookup: CDR1 MNHEY, CDR2 SVGAGI. Trimming took 4 bases from V and 4 from J, leaving 13 bases between them. As DNA, the CDR3 is TGTGCCAGCAGTTCTCGGACCCCACCCTATGGCTACACCTTC. As protein: CASSSRTPPYGYTF.

This clone has just one count. This chain connects TRBV2 to TRBJ2-3; TRBD2 might be the D (5 bases). CDR1 and CDR2 from the germline V gene are SNHLY and FYNNEI. CDR3 size: 13 residues. V gave up 11 bases and J gave up 4 bases, with 16 bases separating them. The CDR3 DNA reads as TGTGCCTCAAAGTGGGCCGGGGCAGATACGCAGTATTTT. As protein: CASKWAGADTQYF.

This clone was found once. The chain couples TRBV27 to TRBJ1-5; 12 nucleotides align to TRBD1. The CDR3 contains 15 residues. Germline V gene sequence: CDR1 MNHEY, CDR2 SMNVEV (reference sequence). Trimming removed 6 bases from V and 6 bases from J; junction bases left unmatched: 6. DNA of the CDR3: TGTGCCAGCAGCTACGGGACAGGGGGCTCTCAGCCCCAGCATTTT. Translation gives CASSYGTGGSQPQHF.

The rearrangement links TRBV5-1 to TRBJ2-7; D possibly matches TRBD1 or TRBD2 (5 bases each). The V and J ends lost 1 base and 0 bases respectively, with 14 bases between them. The length of the CDR3 is 16 residues. Germline-derived CDR1 and CDR2 are SGHRS and YFSETQ. The CDR3 loop is CASSLSVGVSSYEQYF. In DNA, the CDR3 is TGCGCCAGCAGCTTGTCTGTGGGGGTTAGCTCCTACGAGCAGTACTTC.

The chain is built from TRBV5-1 and TRBJ1-1; D ambiguous. Germline loops: CDR1 SGHRS, CDR2 YFSETQ. V lost 0 bases to trimming and J lost 7 bases, with 7 bases between them. This CDR3 has 12 amino acids. The CDR3 is CASSLGTSEAFF. The CDR3 DNA sequence: TGCGCCAGCAGCTTGGGGACCAGTGAAGCTTTCTTT.

This rearrangement joins TRBV11-2 to TRBJ2-7; 7 bases are shared with TRBD2. This CDR3 contains 14 residues. CDR1 and CDR2 (germline): SGHAT, FQNNGV. The trim removed 1 base at V and 6 bases at J, leaving 6 bases unmatched. The CDR3 DNA is TGTGCCAGCAGCTTAGCTTTGACTAGCTCCGAGCAGTACTTC. This gives the protein CASSLALTSSEQYF.

This chain joins TRBV5-6 and TRBJ2-3, with 10 bases that match TRBD2. Germline loops: CDR1 SGHDT, CDR2 YYEEEE. The CDR3 consists of 18 residues. After removal of 3 bases from V and 4 bases from J, the junction contained 14 bases not matched to a gene. CDR3: CASSSPQGVAGGSDTQYF. CDR3 nucleotides: TGTGCCAGCAGCTCCCCGCAGGGAGTAGCGGGAGGCTCAGATACGCAGTATTTT.

The V and J genes are TRBV9 and TRBJ2-5; 8 positions agree with TRBD2. From germline, CDR1 is SGDLS and CDR2 YYNGEE. The CDR3 has 18 amino acids. Trimming at V came to 2 bases and at J to 1 base, leaving 13 bases not matched to a gene. CDR3 DNA: TGTGCCAGCAGCGTGGGGGCCGGGGTAGCGGGGCCCCAAGAGACCCAGTACTTC. Protein product: CASSVGAGVAGPQETQYF.

The genes are TRBV19 and TRBJ2-2; D not resolved. The germline V gene encodes CDR1 LNHDA and CDR2 SQIVND (reference sequence). The CDR3 is 14 residues long. With 0 bases removed from V and 6 bases from J, the gap between germline ends came to 8 bases. The CDR3 coding sequence is TGTGCCAGTAGTATAGACCGGTGGGCCGGGGAGCTGTTTTTT. It is translated as CASSIDRWAGELFF.

The J gene is TRBJ2-7, the V gene TRBV5-4; 14 nucleotides match TRBD2. Germline CDR1 reads SGHNT; CDR2 reads YYREEE (reference sequence). J lost 0 bases, V lost 4 bases, and 6 bases had no gene match. The CDR3 covers 17 residues. Here the CDR3 DNA reads TGTGCCAGCAGCCCGGGGACTAGCGGGAGAAGCTCCTACGAGCAGTACTTC. Encoded protein: CASSPGTSGRSSYEQYF.

The CDR3: CASSPRIQGAGETQYF. CDR3 DNA sequence: TGTGCCAGCTCACCACGAATACAGGGGGCAGGGGAGACCCAGTACTTC. V is TRBV18 and J is TRBJ2-5; 9 nucleotides agree with TRBD1. The CDR3 length is 16 residues. The V and J ends lost 1 base and 5 bases, in that order; junction bases with no gene match: 8. Germline V gene lookup returns CDR1 KGHSH and CDR2 LQKENI.

CDR3 nucleotide sequence: TGTGCCAGCAGCTTATTTTTGCTAGCGGGTCCGCGGGGAAACACTGAAGCTTTCTTT. Translated: CASSLFLLAGPRGNTEAFF. V usage is TRBV7-9 and J usage is TRBJ1-1; D remains unclear. V lost 2 bases and J 2 bases, leaving 24 bases between the germline ends. The CDR3 length is 19 residues. Germline CDR1 SEHNR, CDR2 FQNEAQ (reference sequence).

Only one count was recorded for this clone. CDR3: CASIDLTGELFF. The DNA of the CDR3 is TGCGCCAGCATTGACCTCACCGGGGAGCTGTTTTTT. This chain uses TRBV5-1 with TRBJ2-2; no firm D call. V was clipped by 6 bases and J by 4 bases, with 7 bases between them. The CDR3 totals 12 residues. Looked up from germline, CDR1 is SGHRS and CDR2 is YFSETQ.